These 12 T cell receptor beta chains share one sample of origin, sequenced in a study of blood T cell repertoires in COVID-19. TCRdb's copy holds only in-frame clones and misses some; the assay was immunoSEQ multiplex PCR. The sample comprises 350,000 to 400,000 clones, 90% to 95% of which are singletons, and just over 0.85% rests with the top ten. Sequenced input: PBMCs or T cells enriched from blood (not recorded which). The origin of the receptors is a woman aged 40 to 50 who had been exposed to COVID-19.

CDR3 in amino acids: CASSGPIGGYTEAFF. CDR3 nucleotide sequence: TGTGCCAGCAGTGGCCCCATCGGGGGTTACACTGAAGCTTTCTTT. The genes are TRBV3-1 (or the pseudogene TRBV3-2) and TRBJ1-1; tentative D call: TRBD1 (5 bases). The V end lost 6 bases, the J end lost 3 bases, and 17 bases lay between the germline ends. Germline V gives CDR1 LGHDT, CDR2 YNNKEL (reference sequence). CDR3 length: 15 amino acids.

This clone was found once. The rearrangement uses TRBV7-2 and TRBJ1-1, with 8 bases aligning to TRBD1. Germline assignment: CDR1 SGHTA and CDR2 FQGNSA. V lost 2 bases to trimming and J lost 5 bases; unmatched junction nucleotides: 4. There are 14 residues in the CDR3. The CDR3 bases are TGTGCCAGCAGCTTAACAGGGGGTGAGACTGAAGCTTTCTTT. This sequence encodes CASSLTGGETEAFF.

This sequence joins TRBV27 and TRBJ2-1; possibly TRBD2 for D (6 bases). From germline, CDR1 is MNHEY and CDR2 SMNVEV (reference sequence). The CDR3 contains 15 residues. The V gene lost 6 bases and the J gene lost 4 bases, with 16 bases spanning the gap. CDR3 sequence (DNA): TGTGCCAGCAGGGTCCGCGGGGTTCTTTACAATGAGCAGTTCTTC. Its protein product is CASRVRGVLYNEQFF.

The chain couples TRBV7-8 to TRBJ1-1; D unresolved. With 1 base removed from V and 2 bases from J, the gap between germline ends came to 8 bases. This CDR3 has 14 residues. Germline lookup yields CDR1 SGHVS and CDR2 FQNEAQ. Written as DNA, the CDR3 is TGTGCCAGCAGCTTAGGGGAGATAAACACTGAAGCTTTCTTT. It yields the protein CASSLGEINTEAFF.

This rearrangement joins TRBV6-6 to TRBJ2-5; D is ambiguous. CDR1 is MNHNY, CDR2 SVGAGI, per germline (reference sequence). This CDR3 region has 15 residues. Trimming cost V 0 bases and J 5 bases, with 13 bases left between them. The CDR3 is CASSYSSGTPETQYF. As DNA, the CDR3 is TGTGCCAGCAGTTACTCGTCTGGCACCCCCGAGACCCAGTACTTC.

This chain links TRBV19 with TRBJ1-4; D is unclear. V was trimmed by 9 bases and J by 1 base, leaving 12 bases between them. The CDR3 totals 14 residues. Germline CDR1 reads LNHDA; CDR2 reads SQIVND (reference sequence). CDR3 sequence: CASQLYGTNEKLFF. DNA for the CDR3: TGTGCCAGCCAACTCTATGGAACTAATGAAAAACTGTTTTTT.

J is TRBJ2-2 and V is TRBV6-5, with 7 bases aligning to TRBD1. The V and J ends lost 2 bases and 7 bases, in that order; junction bases with no gene match: 7. From germline, CDR1 is MNHEY and CDR2 SVGAGI. The CDR3 sequence is 15 residues long. The CDR3, as DNA: TGTGCCAGCAGTTACATTGGACAGGCGTACGGGGAGCTGTTTTTT. Translating it yields CASSYIGQAYGELFF.

CDR3 DNA: TGCGCCAGCAGTTTGACCCCCTTTGGCGGTACAAACGGCTACACCTTC. This translates into CASSLTPFGGTNGYTF. This chain joins TRBV5-1 and TRBJ1-2; no reliable D call. Trimming left V 5 bases short and J 8 bases short, with 25 bases between. The CDR3 totals 16 residues. CDR1 and CDR2 from the germline V gene are SGHRS and YFSETQ.

V and J are TRBV6-2 or TRBV6-3 and TRBJ2-5, with TRBD2 matching 13 bases. There are 15 residues in the CDR3. Germline V CDR1 and CDR2: MNHEY, SVGEGT. Trimming took 6 bases from V and 5 from J; bases not matched to a gene: 6. DNA of the CDR3: TGTGCCAGCAGCGGACTAGCGGGAGTATGGGAGACCCAGTACTTC. Its protein product is CASSGLAGVWETQYF.

This chain links TRBV9 with TRBJ1-4, with 9 bases matching TRBD1. The CDR3 has 15 amino acids. Germline V gene data show CDR1 as SGDLS and CDR2 as YYNGEE. V was clipped by 0 bases and J by 6 bases; unmatched bases: 3. The CDR3 DNA is TGTGCCAGCAGCGTAGGACAGGGGGTATATGAAAAACTGTTTTTT. As protein: CASSVGQGVYEKLFF.

The rearrangement joins TRBV5-1 to TRBJ1-5; tentative D call: TRBD1 (6 bases). V was clipped by 0 bases and J by 6 bases, with 13 bases between them. The CDR3 is 15 residues long. Germline V CDR1 and CDR2: SGHRS, YFSETQ. CDR3 sequence (DNA): TGCGCCAGCAGCTTGGCAGGGGTCTCGTTTCAGCCCCAGCATTTT. This sequence encodes CASSLAGVSFQPQHF.

This chain links TRBV13 with TRBJ1-6; possibly TRBD1 for D (6 bases). CDR1 and CDR2 (germline): PRHDT, FYEKMQ (reference sequence). This CDR3 region has 16 residues. V lost 0 bases and J lost 7, with 13 bases in between. The CDR3 protein is CASSLGPLGGNSPLHF. CDR3 nucleotides: TGTGCCAGCAGCTTAGGCCCCTTAGGGGGAAATTCACCCCTCCACTTT.